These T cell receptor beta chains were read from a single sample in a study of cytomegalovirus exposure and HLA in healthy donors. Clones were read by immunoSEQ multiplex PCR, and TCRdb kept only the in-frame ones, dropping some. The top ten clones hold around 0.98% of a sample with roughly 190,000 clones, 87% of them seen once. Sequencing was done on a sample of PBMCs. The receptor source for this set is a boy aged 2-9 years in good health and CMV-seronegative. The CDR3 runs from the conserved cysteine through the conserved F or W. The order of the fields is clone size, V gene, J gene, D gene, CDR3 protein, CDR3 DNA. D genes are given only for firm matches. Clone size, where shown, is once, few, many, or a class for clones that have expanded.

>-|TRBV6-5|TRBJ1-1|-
CASRTTQTMNTEAFF
TGTGCCAGCAGGACAACCCAGACCATGAACACTGAAGCTTTCTTT
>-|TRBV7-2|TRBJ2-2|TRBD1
CASSWWTGANTGELFF
TGTGCCAGCAGCTGGTGGACAGGGGCGAACACCGGGGAGCTGTTTTTT
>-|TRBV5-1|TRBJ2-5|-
CASSLGGAKETQYF
TGCGCCAGCAGCTTGGGTGGAGCCAAAGAGACCCAGTACTTC
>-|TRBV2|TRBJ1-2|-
CASSVPRGKPYYGYTF
TGTGCCAGCAGTGTGCCCCGAGGGAAGCCCTACTATGGCTACACCTTC
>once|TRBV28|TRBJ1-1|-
CASSVAGLEAFF
TGTGCCAGCTCCGTGGCAGGTCTCGAAGCTTTCTTT
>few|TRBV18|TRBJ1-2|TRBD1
CASSLTGDDYGYTF
TGTGCCAGCTCACTAACAGGGGACGATTATGGCTACACCTTC
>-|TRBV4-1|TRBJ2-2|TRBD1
CASSHAPGGQGTRRELFF
TGCGCCAGCAGCCACGCCCCTGGGGGACAGGGGACCCGGCGGGAGCTGTTTTTT
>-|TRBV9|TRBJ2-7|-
CASSVGDSNYEQYF
TGTGCCAGCAGCGTGGGGGACTCAAACTACGAGCAGTACTTC
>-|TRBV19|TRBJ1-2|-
CASSAGVLGYTF
TGTGCCAGTAGCGCGGGAGTCTTGGGCTACACCTTC
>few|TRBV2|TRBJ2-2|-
CASSEGQGYTGELFF
TGTGCCAGCAGTGAAGGCCAGGGATACACCGGGGAGCTGTTTTTT
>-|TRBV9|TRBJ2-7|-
CASTPGPLPHEQYF
TGTGCCAGCACCCCTGGGCCCCTTCCCCACGAGCAGTACTTC
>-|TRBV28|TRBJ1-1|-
CASSLVSPEAFF
TGTGCCAGCAGTTTAGTCTCCCCTGAAGCTTTCTTT
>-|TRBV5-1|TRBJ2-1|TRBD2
CASSYGGSSYNEQFF
TGCGCCAGCAGCTACGGGGGGAGCTCCTACAATGAGCAGTTCTTC
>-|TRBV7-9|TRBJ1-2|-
CSSSGPQANYGYTF
TGTTCCAGCAGCGGGCCTCAGGCTAACTATGGCTACACCTTC
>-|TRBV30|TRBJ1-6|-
CAWRDSNSPLHF
TGTGCCTGGAGGGACTCTAATTCACCCCTCCACTTT
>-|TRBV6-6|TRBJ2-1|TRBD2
CASSSGLAGGPWQFF
TGTGCCAGCAGTTCGGGACTAGCGGGAGGGCCTTGGCAGTTCTTC
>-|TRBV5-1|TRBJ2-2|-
CASSLERSNTGELFF
TGCGCCAGCAGCTTGGAACGAAGCAACACCGGGGAGCTGTTTTTT
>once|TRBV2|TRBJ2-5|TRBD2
CASSGTSGGQGTQYF
TGTGCCAGCTCAGGGACTAGCGGGGGCCAGGGGACCCAGTACTTC
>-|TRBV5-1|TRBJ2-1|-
CASSSSGTQFF
TGCGCCAGCAGCTCCTCCGGGACTCAGTTCTTC
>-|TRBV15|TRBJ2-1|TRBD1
CATSSEDRTDNEQFF
TGTGCCACCAGCAGCGAGGACAGGACCGACAATGAGCAGTTCTTC
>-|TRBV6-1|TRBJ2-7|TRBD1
CASSAPSGGQGTYEQYF
TGTGCCAGCAGTGCACCCTCGGGGGGACAGGGGACCTACGAGCAGTACTTC
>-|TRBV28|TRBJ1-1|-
CASSLLGELPNTEAFF
TGTGCCAGCAGTTTATTGGGAGAGCTTCCTAACACTGAAGCTTTCTTT
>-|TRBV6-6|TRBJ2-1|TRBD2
CASTAGGPSYNEQFF
TGTGCCAGCACCGCGGGGGGGCCTTCCTACAATGAGCAGTTCTTC
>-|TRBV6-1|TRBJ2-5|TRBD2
CASSEGTGGQETQYF
TGTGCCAGCAGTGAAGGGACGGGGGGTCAAGAGACCCAGTACTTC
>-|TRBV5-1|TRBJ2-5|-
CASSLGLDSRSLQETQYF
TGCGCCAGCAGCTTGGGCCTCGACTCTCGATCACTACAAGAGACCCAGTACTTC
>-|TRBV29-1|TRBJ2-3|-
CSSRSVSTDTQYF
TGCAGCTCCCGCTCGGTTAGCACAGATACGCAGTATTTT
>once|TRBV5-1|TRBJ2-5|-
CASSLGQQETQYF
TGCGCCAGCAGCTTGGGACAGCAAGAGACCCAGTACTTC
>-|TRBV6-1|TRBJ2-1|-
CASSSRSINEQFF
TGTGCCAGCAGTTCCCGTAGTATCAATGAGCAGTTCTTC
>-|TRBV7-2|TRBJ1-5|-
CASSLGPNQPQHF
TGTGCCAGCAGCTTAGGGCCGAATCAGCCCCAGCATTTT
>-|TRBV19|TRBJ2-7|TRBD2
CASRARPGLAGAAGKNSYEQYF
TGTGCCAGTCGGGCGCGTCCAGGACTAGCGGGAGCGGCGGGGAAAAATTCCTACGAGCAGTACTTC
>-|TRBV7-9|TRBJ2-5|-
CASNSGLKETQYF
TGTGCCAGCAACTCGGGACTGAAAGAGACCCAGTACTTC
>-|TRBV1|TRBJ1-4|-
CTRITGATNEKLFF
TGCACCAGGATCACAGGGGCAACTAATGAAAAACTGTTTTTT
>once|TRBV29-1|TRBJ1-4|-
CSVAGLAGAHEKLFF
TGCAGCGTTGCTGGGTTGGCGGGAGCCCATGAAAAACTGTTTTTT
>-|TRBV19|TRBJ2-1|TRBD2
CASKLAGLGEQFF
TGTGCCAGTAAGCTAGCGGGGTTGGGGGAGCAGTTCTTC
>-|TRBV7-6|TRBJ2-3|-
CASSLGSSALDTQYF
TGTGCCAGCAGCTTAGGGAGTAGCGCCCTGGATACGCAGTATTTT
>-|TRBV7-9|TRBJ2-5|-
CSSSLANARYQETQYF
TGTTCCAGCAGCTTAGCCAATGCTAGGTATCAAGAGACCCAGTACTTC
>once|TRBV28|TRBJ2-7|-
CAWGRGGSYEQYF
TGTGCCTGGGGGAGGGGGGGATCCTACGAGCAGTACTTC
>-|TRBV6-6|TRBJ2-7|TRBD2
CASSSEGLAYEQYF
TGTGCCAGCAGTTCAGAGGGACTAGCCTACGAGCAGTACTTC
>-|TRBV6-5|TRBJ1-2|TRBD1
CATAPGQGGGYTF
TGTGCCACCGCCCCCGGACAGGGCGGTGGCTACACCTTC
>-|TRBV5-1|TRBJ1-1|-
CASSLALGDTEAFF
TGCGCCAGCAGCTTGGCCTTAGGGGACACTGAAGCTTTCTTT
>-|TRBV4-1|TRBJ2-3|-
CASSQDSGDTQYF
TGCGCCAGCAGCCAAGATTCGGGTGATACGCAGTATTTT
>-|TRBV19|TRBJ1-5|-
CASSNPWGDQPQHF
TGTGCCAGTAGTAACCCGTGGGGGGATCAGCCCCAGCATTTT
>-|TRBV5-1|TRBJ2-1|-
CASSPGDGYNEQFF
TGCGCCAGCAGCCCGGGGGATGGTTACAATGAGCAGTTCTTC
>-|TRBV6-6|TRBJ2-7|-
CASSSDRIPQSYEQYF
TGTGCCAGCAGTAGTGACAGGATCCCACAGTCCTACGAGCAGTACTTC
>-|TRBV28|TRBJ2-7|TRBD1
CASSSGQGVPYEQYF
TGTGCCAGCAGTTCGGGACAGGGTGTTCCCTACGAGCAGTACTTC
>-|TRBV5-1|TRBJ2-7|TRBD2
CASSPTSGFYEQYF
TGCGCCAGCAGCCCGACTAGCGGGTTTTACGAGCAGTACTTC
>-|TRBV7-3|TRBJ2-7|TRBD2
CASSFGLAGVSSYEQYF
TGTGCCAGCAGCTTCGGGCTAGCGGGAGTGAGCTCCTACGAGCAGTACTTC
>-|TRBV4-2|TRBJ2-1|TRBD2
CASSQAQAGGPGEQFF
TGTGCCAGCAGCCAAGCTCAAGCGGGGGGGCCTGGTGAGCAGTTCTTC
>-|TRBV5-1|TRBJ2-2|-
CASSLIPQDAGELFF
TGCGCCAGCAGCTTAATCCCCCAGGATGCCGGGGAGCTGTTTTTT
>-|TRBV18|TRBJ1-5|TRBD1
CASSPAGQGNQPQHF
TGTGCCAGCTCACCCGCCGGACAGGGAAATCAGCCCCAGCATTTT
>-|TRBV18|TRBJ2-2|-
CASSPRQGAGELFF
TGTGCCAGCTCACCACGGCAGGGCGCCGGGGAGCTGTTTTTT